Each of the 29 T cell receptor beta chains below was sequenced from the same sample in a study of T cell responses to AZD1222 COVID-19 vaccine. The protocol was immunoSEQ multiplex PCR, while the TCRdb copy is restricted to in-frame clones and leaves out a portion. This sample has about 100,000 clones, with more than 70% found just once. This specimen consisted of peripheral blood, obtained on day 0 of AZD1222 vaccination. Source of these receptors: an adult in good health.

The chain is built from TRBV28 and TRBJ1-1, with 8 bases lining up with TRBD1. With V trimmed by 2 bases and J by 0 bases, 8 bases remained unmatched. CDR1 is MDHEN, CDR2 SYDVKM, per germline. The CDR3 loop spans 17 amino acids. CDR3 nucleotide sequence: TGTGCCAGCAGTTTAGGGACAGGCGCCGGTATGAACACTGAAGCTTTCTTT. This codes for CASSLGTGAGMNTEAFF.

The chain has TRBV27 and TRBJ2-7, with 9 positions matching TRBD2. The CDR3 is made up of 14 amino acids. V was clipped by 6 bases and J by 1 base; unmatched bases: 4. CDR1 is MNHEY, CDR2 SMNVEV, per germline (reference sequence). CDR3 DNA sequence: TGTGCCAGCAGCCAGGGACTAGCTTCCTACGAGCAGTACTTC. Translated: CASSQGLASYEQYF.

The V gene is TRBV5-1, the J gene TRBJ2-7; possibly TRBD1 for D (6 bases). Germline CDR1 SGHRS, CDR2 YFSETQ. The V end lost 2 bases, the J end lost 1 base, and 16 bases lay between the germline ends. This CDR3 comprises 16 residues. The CDR3 reads CASSLAAGVGSYEQYF. The CDR3 nucleotides read TGCGCCAGCAGCTTAGCCGCAGGGGTCGGTTCCTACGAGCAGTACTTC.

The rearrangement joins TRBV2 to TRBJ1-1; the D is unclear. Germline CDR1 is SNHLY and CDR2 is FYNNEI. The CDR3 is 13 amino acids. V shed 3 bases and J shed 1 base, with 6 bases lying between them. CDR3 amino acids: CASSELENTEAFF. In DNA, the CDR3 is TGTGCCAGCAGTGAGCTGGAGAACACTGAAGCTTTCTTT.

V and J are TRBV19 and TRBJ2-5; D is unclear. The CDR3 totals 13 residues. Germline V gene data show CDR1 as LNHDA and CDR2 as SQIVND (reference sequence). V dropped 1 base and J dropped 3 bases, with 6 bases sitting between them. The CDR3 loop is CASSIVEKETQYF. The CDR3 region has the DNA TGTGCCAGTAGTATAGTGGAAAAAGAGACCCAGTACTTC.

This chain links TRBV18 with TRBJ2-7; D remains ambiguous. Germline values: CDR1 KGHSH, CDR2 LQKENI. The CDR3 totals 13 residues. V was clipped by 3 bases and J by 0 bases, with 6 bases between them. CDR3 in DNA: TGTGCCAGCTCACCGGAGACCTCCTACGAGCAGTACTTC. Translation gives CASSPETSYEQYF.

The chain uses TRBV19 and TRBJ2-2, with D possibly being TRBD1 (6 bases). The germline V gene has CDR1 LNHDA and CDR2 SQIVND (reference sequence). The CDR3 has 15 residues. V shed 6 bases and J shed 1 base, with 12 bases lying between them. DNA for the CDR3: TGTGCCAGTAGAACCGGGACAAGGAACACCGGGGAGCTGTTTTTT. Translation gives CASRTGTRNTGELFF.

The chain joins TRBV28 to TRBJ1-6; the match to TRBD1 covers 7 bases. CDR1 and CDR2 (germline): MDHEN, SYDVKM. After removal of 2 bases from V and 6 bases from J, the junction contained 4 bases not matched to a gene. This CDR3 has 15 amino acids. Here the CDR3 reads CASSLTGTANSPLHF. The CDR3 nucleotides are TGTGCCAGCAGTTTAACCGGGACAGCTAATTCACCCCTCCACTTT. The entire variable domain, with the rest obtained from reference TRBV28 and TRBJ1-6, is as follows: DVKVTQSSRYLVKRTGEKVFLECVQDMDHENMFWYRQDPGLGLRLIYFSYDVKMKEKGDIPEGYSVSREKKERFSLILESASTNQTSMYLCASSLTGTANSPLHFGNGTRLTVT.

This sequence joins TRBV30 and TRBJ2-2; D is perhaps TRBD1 (6 bases). CDR1 and CDR2 (germline): GTSNPN, SVGIG (reference sequence). This CDR3 contains 14 residues. V was shortened by 2 bases and J by 6 bases, with 13 bases between the two germline ends. The CDR3 DNA sequence: TGTGCCTGGAGTAGTGGACAGACTGCCGGGGAGCTGTTTTTT. Amino acids: CAWSSGQTAGELFF.

This chain uses TRBV12-3 or TRBV12-4 with TRBJ2-1, with D perhaps matching TRBD2 (6 bases). This CDR3 is 13 amino acids long. V lost 2 bases, J lost 8 bases, and 10 bases lay in between. In DNA, the CDR3 is TGTGCCAGCAGTTTATCGCGGGGAGATGAGCAGTTCTTC. It codes for CASSLSRGDEQFF.

This sequence joins TRBV20-1 and TRBJ2-2; 10 bases are shared with TRBD2. Germline V gives CDR1 DFQATT, CDR2 SNEGSKA (reference sequence). The CDR3 is 15 amino acids. The ends lost 3 bases at V and 1 base at J; junction bases unmatched: 2. CDR3 protein: CSASLAGGNTGELFF. The CDR3 DNA follows: TGCAGTGCTAGTTTAGCGGGAGGGAACACCGGGGAGCTGTTTTTT.

The genes are TRBV5-8 and TRBJ1-1; D is undetermined. The germline gives CDR1 SGHTS, CDR2 YDEGEE. The V end was cut by 0 bases, the J end by 7 bases, with 4 bases between. This CDR3 has 11 residues. DNA for the CDR3: TGTGCCAGCAGCTTGGTCCGTGAAGCTTTCTTT. Its protein is CASSLVREAFF.

The gene calls are TRBV18 and TRBJ1-1; 7 nucleotides match TRBD1. The junction had 7 bases not matched to a gene; V was cut back by 3 bases and J by 3 bases. Germline loops: CDR1 KGHSH, CDR2 LQKENI. The CDR3 length is 15 residues. CDR3 nucleotide sequence: TGTGCCAGCTCACCGAGCCGGGACAGATACACTGAAGCTTTCTTT. This translates into CASSPSRDRYTEAFF.

V is TRBV6-5 and J is TRBJ2-7, with TRBD1 matching 8 bases. Germline V gene lookup returns CDR1 MNHEY and CDR2 SVGAGI. Trimming at V came to 0 bases and at J to 2 bases, leaving 6 bases not matched to a gene. This CDR3 is built from 16 residues. The CDR3 reads CASSYSRQGAAYEQYF. In DNA form, the CDR3 reads TGTGCCAGCAGTTACTCGAGGCAGGGGGCGGCCTACGAGCAGTACTTC.

The chain links TRBV28 to TRBJ1-1; the D gene is possibly TRBD1 (5 bases). Germline values: CDR1 MDHEN, CDR2 SYDVKM. The CDR3 contains 13 residues. The ends were cut back, 5 bases at V and 5 bases at J, with 12 bases in the middle. This chain's CDR3 is CASSLGVGTEAFF. The CDR3 region has the DNA TGTGCCAGCAGTCTAGGGGTAGGGACTGAAGCTTTCTTT.

The rearrangement uses TRBV7-2 and TRBJ2-7, with D uncertain. V was pared by 1 base and J by 6 bases, with 10 bases between. This CDR3 region has 13 residues. Germline CDR1 SGHTA, CDR2 FQGNSA. In DNA form, the CDR3 reads TGTGCCAGCAGCTTAGTGGAGCACGGCGAGCAGTACTTC. The encoded protein is CASSLVEHGEQYF.

J is TRBJ1-5 and V is TRBV15; TRBD1 might be the D (6 bases). CDR3 size: 16 residues. Germline V CDR1 and CDR2: LNHNV, YYDKDF (reference sequence). Trimming removed 0 bases from V and 7 bases from J, with 16 bases in between. The CDR3 DNA reads TGTGCCACCAGCAGAGACCCGGGGGCTCGTCAACAGCCCCAGCATTTT. It specifies CATSRDPGARQQPQHF. Filled out from reference TRBV15 and TRBJ1-5, the complete variable domain reads DAMVIQNPRYQVTQFGKPVTLSCSQTLNHNVMYWYQQKSSQAPKLLFHYYDKDFNNEADTPDNFQSRRPNTSFCFLDIRSPGLGDTAMYLCATSRDPGARQQPQHFGDGTRLSIL.

In DNA, the CDR3 is TGTGCCAGTACCAACGGACCTTATAGCAATCAGCCCCAGCATTTT. Translation gives CASTNGPYSNQPQHF. The rearrangement uses TRBV19 and TRBJ1-5; the D is unclear. CDR1 and CDR2 (germline): LNHDA, SQIVND (reference sequence). This CDR3 is 15 amino acids long. V was shortened by 7 bases and J by 0 bases, with 13 bases between the two germline ends. The whole variable domain, remainder taken from reference TRBV19 and TRBJ1-5, is DGGITQSPKYLFRKEGQNVTLSCEQNLNHDAMYWYRQDPGQGLRLIYYSQIVNDFQKGDIAEGYSVSREKKESFPLTVTSAQKNPTAFYLCASTNGPYSNQPQHFGDGTRLSIL.

This chain joins TRBV4-1 and TRBJ2-7; D is unclear. This CDR3 region has 15 residues. Germline values: CDR1 MGHRA, CDR2 YSYEKL. The ends were cut back, 0 bases at V and 3 bases at J, with 12 bases in the middle. The CDR3 here is CASSQDSRQSYEQYF. CDR3 in DNA: TGCGCCAGCAGCCAAGATTCTCGGCAGAGCTACGAGCAGTACTTC.

This chain uses TRBV4-3 with TRBJ1-5; weak D call: TRBD1 (6 bases). The CDR3 contains 15 residues. Trimming removed 0 bases at V and 6 bases at J, with 12 bases between. In germline, CDR1 is LGHNA, CDR2 YSLEER. CDR3 residues: CASSQDGGAGQPQHF. CDR3 in DNA: TGCGCCAGCAGCCAAGACGGGGGCGCCGGTCAGCCCCAGCATTTT.

The rearrangement links TRBV5-1 to TRBJ2-1; 11 nucleotides align to TRBD2. V gave up 4 bases and J gave up 0 bases; unmatched junction bases: 3. Germline lookup yields CDR1 SGHRS and CDR2 YFSETQ. The CDR3 has 16 amino acids. In DNA form, the CDR3 reads TGCGCCAGCAGCCTAACTAGCGGGGGCTCCTACAATGAGCAGTTCTTC. Protein: CASSLTSGGSYNEQFF.

The rearrangement uses TRBV5-1 and TRBJ1-4, with 9 bases matching TRBD1. The CDR3 contains 16 residues. V trimming: 0 bases; J trimming: 6 bases; junction bases outside the gene matches: 6. CDR1 and CDR2 (germline): SGHRS, YFSETQ. The CDR3 here is CASSLDTGTGYEKLFF. The CDR3 DNA sequence: TGCGCCAGCAGCTTGGATACCGGGACAGGGTATGAAAAACTGTTTTTT.

The chain has TRBV4-2 and TRBJ1-6; 7 nucleotides agree with TRBD1. Looked up from germline, CDR1 is LGHNA and CDR2 is YNFKEQ. Losses at the gene ends were 1 base for V and 9 bases for J; bases not matched to a gene: 9. CDR3 length equals 16 residues. The CDR3 nucleotides are TGTGCCAGCAGCCAAGGCCGGACAGGACTTAGTTCACCCCTCCACTTT. Residues: CASSQGRTGLSSPLHF.

CDR3 region: CASSSGHFYGYTF. In nucleotides, the CDR3 is TGTGCCAGCAGCTCGGGACACTTCTATGGCTACACCTTC. The rearrangement links TRBV3-1 (or the pseudogene TRBV3-2) to TRBJ1-2, with a possible D match to TRBD1 (6 bases). V was cut by 5 bases and J by 4 bases, with 11 bases left in between. Germline V gives CDR1 LGHDT, CDR2 YNNKEL (reference sequence). This CDR3 is 13 amino acids long.

V usage is TRBV6-2 or TRBV6-3 and J usage is TRBJ1-5; 7 positions match TRBD1. The CDR3 consists of 18 residues. V shed 4 bases, J shed 4 bases, and the junction held 16 bases outside the gene matches. CDR1 and CDR2 from the germline V gene are MNHEY and SVGEGT. Here the CDR3 DNA reads TGTGCCAGCAGTTTTATAGCCCGCGAGGGCAGGGGGAATCAGCCCCAGCATTTT. Translation: CASSFIAREGRGNQPQHF.

V and J are TRBV4-3 and TRBJ1-4, with 9 bases that match TRBD1. The CDR3 has 18 amino acids. V shed 0 bases, J shed 5 bases, and the junction held 10 bases outside the gene matches. Germline V gene lookup returns CDR1 LGHNA and CDR2 YSLEER. The CDR3 coding sequence is TGCGCCAGCAGCCAAGATCGAACAGGGGGCGGATTAAATGAAAAACTGTTTTTT. It translates to CASSQDRTGGGLNEKLFF.

This chain links TRBV29-1 with TRBJ1-2; perhaps TRBD1 as D (6 bases). The CDR3 covers 13 residues. Per germline, CDR1 SQVTM and CDR2 ANQGSEA. V was pared by 4 bases and J by 5 bases, with 14 bases between. The CDR3 protein is CSVVRGAGYGYTF. The CDR3, as DNA: TGCAGCGTTGTTCGGGGGGCGGGGTATGGCTACACCTTC.

V and J are TRBV9 and TRBJ1-2; D perhaps matches TRBD1 (6 bases). The CDR3 consists of 12 residues. Trimming removed 4 bases from V and 7 bases from J, with 11 bases in between. Germline V gene sequence: CDR1 SGDLS, CDR2 YYNGEE. The CDR3 sequence is CASSPGGGGYTF. CDR3 nucleotide sequence: TGTGCCAGCAGCCCCGGGGGCGGTGGCTACACCTTC.

This chain connects TRBV11-2 to TRBJ2-3; no firm D call. The CDR3 length is 12 residues. V lost 1 base, J lost 2 bases, and 1 base lay in between. From germline, CDR1 is SGHAT and CDR2 FQNNGV. The CDR3 nucleotides are TGTGCCAGCAGCTTAGCCACAGATACGCAGTATTTT. This gives the protein CASSLATDTQYF.